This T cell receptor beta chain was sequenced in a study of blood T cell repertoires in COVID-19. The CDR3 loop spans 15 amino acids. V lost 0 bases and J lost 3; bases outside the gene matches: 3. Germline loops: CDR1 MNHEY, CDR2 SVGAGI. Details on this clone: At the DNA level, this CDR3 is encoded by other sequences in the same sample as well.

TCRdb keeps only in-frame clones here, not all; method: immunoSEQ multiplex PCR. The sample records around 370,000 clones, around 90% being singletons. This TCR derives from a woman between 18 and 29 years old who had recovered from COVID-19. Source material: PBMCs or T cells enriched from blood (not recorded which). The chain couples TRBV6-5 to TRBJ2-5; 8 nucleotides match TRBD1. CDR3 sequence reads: CASSYSDRVEETQYF. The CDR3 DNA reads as TGTGCCAGCAGTTACTCGGACAGGGTCGAAGAGACCCAGTACTTC.